The sequence of this T cell receptor (beta chain) was determined in a study of blood T cell repertoires in COVID-19. In the original workflow: Counts of nucleated cells, estimated from reference gene primer amplification, were obtained. Repertoires were generated with immunoSEQ multiplex PCR, while TCRdb's copy carries only in-frame clones and drops some. The V and J calls and clone size are taken from that table; D and trimming were inferred from the DNA. The repertoire holds hundreds of thousands of clones, 83% seen once, with about 2.7% in the top ten. The specimen was peripheral blood. This receptor was identified in a woman aged 40 to 50 with active or convalescent COVID-19.

The CDR3: CASSAQGSATEAFF. Here the CDR3 DNA reads TGCGCCAGCAGCGCACAGGGGAGCGCCACTGAAGCTTTCTTT. The rearrangement uses TRBV5-1 and TRBJ1-1; 7 bases are shared with TRBD1. Germline CDR1 reads SGHRS; CDR2 reads YFSETQ. This CDR3 has 14 residues. Trimming removed 4 bases from V and 4 bases from J; junction bases left unmatched: 7.